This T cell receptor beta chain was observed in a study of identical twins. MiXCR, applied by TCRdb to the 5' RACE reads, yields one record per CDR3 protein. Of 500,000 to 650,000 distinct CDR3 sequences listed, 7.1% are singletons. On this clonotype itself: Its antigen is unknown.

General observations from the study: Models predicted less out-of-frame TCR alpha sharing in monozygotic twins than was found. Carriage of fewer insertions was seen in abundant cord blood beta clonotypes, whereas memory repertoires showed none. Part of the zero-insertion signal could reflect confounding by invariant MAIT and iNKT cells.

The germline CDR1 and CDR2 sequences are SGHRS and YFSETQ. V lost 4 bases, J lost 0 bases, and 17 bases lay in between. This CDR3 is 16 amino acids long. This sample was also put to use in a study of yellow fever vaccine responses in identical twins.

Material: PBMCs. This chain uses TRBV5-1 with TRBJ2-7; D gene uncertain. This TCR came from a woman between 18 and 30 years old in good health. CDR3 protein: CASSPRDTSLSYEQYF. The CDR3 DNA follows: TGCGCCAGCAGCCCTCGCGACACCTCGCTCTCCTACGAGCAGTACTTC. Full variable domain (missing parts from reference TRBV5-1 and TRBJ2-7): KAGVTQTPRYLIKTRGQQVTLSCSPISGHRSVSWYQQTPGQGLQFLFEYFSETQRNKGNFPGRFSGRQFSNSRSEMNVSTLELGDSALYLCASSPRDTSLSYEQYFGPGTRLTVT.